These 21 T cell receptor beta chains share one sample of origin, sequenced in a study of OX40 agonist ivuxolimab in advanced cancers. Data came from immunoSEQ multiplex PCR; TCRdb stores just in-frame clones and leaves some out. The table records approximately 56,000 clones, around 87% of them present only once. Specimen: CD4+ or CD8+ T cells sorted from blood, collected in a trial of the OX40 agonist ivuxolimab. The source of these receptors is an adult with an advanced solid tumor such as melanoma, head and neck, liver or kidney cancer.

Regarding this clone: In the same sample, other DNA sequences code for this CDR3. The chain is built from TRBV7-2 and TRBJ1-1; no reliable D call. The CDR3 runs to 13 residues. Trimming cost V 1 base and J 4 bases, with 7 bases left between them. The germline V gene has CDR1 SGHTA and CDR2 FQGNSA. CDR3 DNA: TGTGCCAGCAGCTTAGATATGAGCACTGAAGCTTTCTTT. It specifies CASSLDMSTEAFF.

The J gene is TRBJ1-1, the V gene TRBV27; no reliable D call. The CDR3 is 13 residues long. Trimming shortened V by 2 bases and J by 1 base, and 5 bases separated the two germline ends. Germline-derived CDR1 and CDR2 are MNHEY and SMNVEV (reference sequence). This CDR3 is CASSLRENTEAFF. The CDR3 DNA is TGTGCCAGCAGTTTAAGAGAGAACACTGAAGCTTTCTTT.

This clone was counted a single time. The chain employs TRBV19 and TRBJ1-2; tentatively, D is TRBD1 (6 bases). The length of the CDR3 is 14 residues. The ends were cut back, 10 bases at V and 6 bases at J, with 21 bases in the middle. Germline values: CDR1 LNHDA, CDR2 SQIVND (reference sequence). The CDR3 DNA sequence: TGTGCCACATGGGACATCTCCCACGGGCATGGCTACACCTTC. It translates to CATWDISHGHGYTF. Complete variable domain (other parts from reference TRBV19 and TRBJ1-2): DGGITQSPKYLFRKEGQNVTLSCEQNLNHDAMYWYRQDPGQGLRLIYYSQIVNDFQKGDIAEGYSVSREKKESFPLTVTSAQKNPTAFYLCATWDISHGHGYTFGSGTRLTVV.

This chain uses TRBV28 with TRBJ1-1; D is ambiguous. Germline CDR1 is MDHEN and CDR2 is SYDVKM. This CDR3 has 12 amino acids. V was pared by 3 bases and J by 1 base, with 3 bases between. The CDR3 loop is CASSFRNTEAFF. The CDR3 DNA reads TGTGCCAGCAGTTTCCGGAACACTGAAGCTTTCTTT.

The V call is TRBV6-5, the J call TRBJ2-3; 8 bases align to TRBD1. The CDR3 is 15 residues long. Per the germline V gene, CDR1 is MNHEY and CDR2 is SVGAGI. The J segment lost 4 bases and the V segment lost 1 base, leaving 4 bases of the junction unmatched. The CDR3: CASSYYGQGADTQYF. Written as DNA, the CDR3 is TGTGCCAGCAGTTACTATGGACAGGGCGCAGATACGCAGTATTTT.

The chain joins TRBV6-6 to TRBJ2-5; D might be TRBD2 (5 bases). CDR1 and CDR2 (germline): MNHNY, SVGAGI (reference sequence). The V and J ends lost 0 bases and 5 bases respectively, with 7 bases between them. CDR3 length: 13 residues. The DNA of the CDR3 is TGTGCCAGCAGTTACTCGGGCGGGGAGACCCAGTACTTC. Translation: CASSYSGGETQYF.

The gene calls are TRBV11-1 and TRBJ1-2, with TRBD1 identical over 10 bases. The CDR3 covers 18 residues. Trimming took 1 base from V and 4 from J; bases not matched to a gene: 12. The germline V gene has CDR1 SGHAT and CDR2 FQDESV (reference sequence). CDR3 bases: TGTGCCAGCAGCTTAGGCCCCCCTAGGACAGGGGGACCCTATGGCTACACCTTC. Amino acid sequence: CASSLGPPRTGGPYGYTF.

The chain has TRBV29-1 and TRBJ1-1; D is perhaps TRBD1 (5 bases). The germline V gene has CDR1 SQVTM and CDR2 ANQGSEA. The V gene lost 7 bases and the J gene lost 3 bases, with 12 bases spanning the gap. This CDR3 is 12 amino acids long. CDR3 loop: CSAGRGDTEAFF. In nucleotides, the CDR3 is TGCAGCGCGGGAAGGGGTGACACTGAAGCTTTCTTT.

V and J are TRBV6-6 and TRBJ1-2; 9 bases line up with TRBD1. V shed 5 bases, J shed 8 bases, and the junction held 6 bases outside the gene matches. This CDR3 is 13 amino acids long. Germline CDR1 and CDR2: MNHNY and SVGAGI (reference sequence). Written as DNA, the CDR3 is TGTGCCAGCAGTCAACAGGGGGCGGTCGGCTACACCTTC. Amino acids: CASSQQGAVGYTF.

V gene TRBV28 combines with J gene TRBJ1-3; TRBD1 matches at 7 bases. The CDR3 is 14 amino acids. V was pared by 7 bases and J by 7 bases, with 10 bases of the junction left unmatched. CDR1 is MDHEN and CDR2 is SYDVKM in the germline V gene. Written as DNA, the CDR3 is TGTGCCAGCACCGCGCAGGGGGTCTGGAACACCATATATTTT. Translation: CASTAQGVWNTIYF.

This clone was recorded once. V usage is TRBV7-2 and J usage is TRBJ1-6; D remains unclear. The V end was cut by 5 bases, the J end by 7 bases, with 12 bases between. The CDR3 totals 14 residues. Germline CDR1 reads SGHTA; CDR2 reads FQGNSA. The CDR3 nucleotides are TGTGCCAGCAGCCTAAAAACGACAAATTCACCCCTCCACTTT. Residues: CASSLKTTNSPLHF.

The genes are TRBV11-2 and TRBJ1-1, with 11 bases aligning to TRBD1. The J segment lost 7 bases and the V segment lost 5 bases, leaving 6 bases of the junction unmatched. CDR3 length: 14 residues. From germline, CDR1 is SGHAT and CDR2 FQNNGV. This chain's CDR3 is CASSPGQGEDEAFF. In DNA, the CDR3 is TGTGCCAGCAGCCCGGGACAGGGGGAGGATGAAGCTTTCTTT. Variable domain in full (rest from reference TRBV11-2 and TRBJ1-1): EAGVAQSPRYKIIEKRQSVAFWCNPISGHATLYWYQQILGQGPKLLIQFQNNGVVDDSQLPKDRFSAERLKGVDSTLKIQPAKLEDSAVYLCASSPGQGEDEAFFGQGTRLTVV.

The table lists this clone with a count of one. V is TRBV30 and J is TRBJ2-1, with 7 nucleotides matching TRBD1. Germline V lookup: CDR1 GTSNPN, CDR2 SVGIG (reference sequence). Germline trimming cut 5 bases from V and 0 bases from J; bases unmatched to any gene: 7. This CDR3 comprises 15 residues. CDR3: CAWGSGQVSYNEQFF. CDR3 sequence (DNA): TGTGCCTGGGGATCCGGACAGGTCTCCTACAATGAGCAGTTCTTC.

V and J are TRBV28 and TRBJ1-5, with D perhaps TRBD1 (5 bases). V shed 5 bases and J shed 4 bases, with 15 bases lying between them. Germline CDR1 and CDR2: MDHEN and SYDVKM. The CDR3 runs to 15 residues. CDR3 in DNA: TGTGCCAGCAGTCACCCTCGACAGAATAATCAGCCCCAGCATTTT. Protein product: CASSHPRQNNQPQHF. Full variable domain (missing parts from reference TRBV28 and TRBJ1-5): DVKVTQSSRYLVKRTGEKVFLECVQDMDHENMFWYRQDPGLGLRLIYFSYDVKMKEKGDIPEGYSVSREKKERFSLILESASTNQTSMYLCASSHPRQNNQPQHFGDGTRLSIL.

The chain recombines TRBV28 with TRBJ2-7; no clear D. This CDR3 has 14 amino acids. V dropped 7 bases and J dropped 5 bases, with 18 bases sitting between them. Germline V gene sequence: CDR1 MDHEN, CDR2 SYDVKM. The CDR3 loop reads CASIQSAGENEQYF. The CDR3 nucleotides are TGTGCCAGCATTCAGTCCGCTGGGGAAAACGAGCAGTACTTC.

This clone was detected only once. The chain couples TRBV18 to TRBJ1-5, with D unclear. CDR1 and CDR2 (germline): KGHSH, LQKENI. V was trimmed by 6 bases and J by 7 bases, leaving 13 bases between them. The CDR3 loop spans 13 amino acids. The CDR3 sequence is CASSPKQGQPQHF. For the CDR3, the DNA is TGTGCCAGCTCTCCTAAACAAGGACAGCCCCAGCATTTT.

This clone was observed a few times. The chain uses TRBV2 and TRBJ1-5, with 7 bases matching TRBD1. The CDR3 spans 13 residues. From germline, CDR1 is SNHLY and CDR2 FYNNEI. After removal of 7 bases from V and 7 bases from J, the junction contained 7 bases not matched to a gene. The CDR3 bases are TGTGCCAGCACTGGGCAGGGGGAACAGCCCCAGCATTTT. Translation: CASTGQGEQPQHF.

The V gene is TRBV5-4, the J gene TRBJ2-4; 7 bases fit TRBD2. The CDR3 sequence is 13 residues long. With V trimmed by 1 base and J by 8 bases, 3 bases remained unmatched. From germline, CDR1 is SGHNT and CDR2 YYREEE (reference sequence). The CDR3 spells CASSLQAGDIQYF. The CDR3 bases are TGTGCCAGCAGCTTGCAGGCGGGGGACATTCAGTACTTC.

The DNA for the CDR3 is TGTGCCAGCAGCCAAAGGACAGACGAGAACACCGGGGAGCTGTTTTTT. Its protein is CASSQRTDENTGELFF. J is TRBJ2-2 and V is TRBV14, with D perhaps TRBD1 (6 bases). CDR3 length: 16 amino acids. Germline CDR1 is SGHDN and CDR2 is FVKESK. The V and J ends lost 2 bases and 1 base respectively, with 11 bases between them.

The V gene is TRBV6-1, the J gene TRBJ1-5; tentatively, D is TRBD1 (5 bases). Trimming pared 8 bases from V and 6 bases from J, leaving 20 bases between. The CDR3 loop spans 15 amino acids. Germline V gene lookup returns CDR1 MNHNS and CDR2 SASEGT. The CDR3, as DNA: TGTGCCAGCGTCACCCGTTTGCAGGGCGGTCAGCCCCAGCATTTT. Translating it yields CASVTRLQGGQPQHF.

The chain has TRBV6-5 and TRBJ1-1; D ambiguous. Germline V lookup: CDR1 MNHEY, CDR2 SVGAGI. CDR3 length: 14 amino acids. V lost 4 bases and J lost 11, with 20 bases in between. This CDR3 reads CASSSPIQPQAAFF. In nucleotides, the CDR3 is TGTGCCAGCAGTTCCCCTATCCAGCCTCAGGCCGCTTTCTTT.